The 6 T cell receptor beta chains in this list originate from one sample, sequenced in a study of cytomegalovirus exposure and HLA in healthy donors. A multiplex PCR was run with 60 Vbeta primers and 13 Jbeta primers. Here immunoSEQ multiplex PCR was the method, and the copy in TCRdb shows in-frame clones only, minus some. The sample lists about 120,000 clones, around four fifths seen once, with about 19% in the top ten. Source material: PBMCs. The receptors were sampled from a young man in good health and CMV-seropositive.

The rearrangement uses TRBV7-2 and TRBJ2-7, with D hard to call. The CDR3 totals 14 residues. V lost 6 bases and J 0 bases, leaving 12 bases between the germline ends. Germline values: CDR1 SGHTA, CDR2 FQGNSA. CDR3 in DNA: TGTGCCAGCAGGGAGAGCATGAGCTCCTACGAGCAGTACTTC. Protein product: CASRESMSSYEQYF.

V usage is TRBV30 and J usage is TRBJ1-6, with 9 bases aligning to TRBD1. Germline loops: CDR1 GTSNPN, CDR2 SVGIG (reference sequence). The ends lost 0 bases at V and 12 bases at J; junction bases unmatched: 6. This CDR3 region has 14 residues. The CDR3: CAWSVGTGLEPLHF. In DNA, the CDR3 is TGTGCCTGGAGTGTCGGGACAGGGCTGGAACCCCTCCACTTT.

CDR3 sequence reads: CASSDGAGGPDTQYF. The CDR3 DNA is TGTGCCAGCAGCGATGGGGCGGGGGGGCCAGATACGCAGTATTTT. This chain connects TRBV9 to TRBJ2-3; 9 nucleotides align to TRBD2. The CDR3 extends over 15 amino acids. V was pared by 3 bases and J by 4 bases, with 6 bases of the junction left unmatched. The V gene's germline CDR1 is SGDLS and CDR2 YYNGEE.

This rearrangement joins TRBV7-9 to TRBJ2-2; D might be TRBD1 (6 bases). V was cut by 1 base and J by 4 bases, with 10 bases left in between. CDR3 length equals 15 residues. Germline CDR1 SEHNR, CDR2 FQNEAQ (reference sequence). Written as DNA, the CDR3 is TGTGCCAGCAGCTTAGACAGGGCGGGCACCGGGGAGCTGTTTTTT. This sequence encodes CASSLDRAGTGELFF.

The chain is built from TRBV5-5 and TRBJ1-1; no clear D. From germline, CDR1 is SGHKS and CDR2 YYEKEE (reference sequence). The germline V and J ends were trimmed by 1 base and 1 base, with 5 bases remaining between them. The length of the CDR3 is 13 residues. The CDR3 loop is CASSLTGNTEAFF. As DNA, the CDR3 is TGTGCCAGCAGCTTGACGGGGAACACTGAAGCTTTCTTT. Supplemented by reference TRBV5-5 and TRBJ1-1, the full variable domain reads DAGVTQSPTHLIKTRGQQVTLRCSPISGHKSVSWYQQVLGQGPQFIFQYYEKEERGRGNFPDRFSARQFPNYSSELNVNALLLGDSALYLCASSLTGNTEAFFGQGTRLTVV.

The rearrangement uses TRBV11-2 and TRBJ1-6, with TRBD1 matching 8 bases. The CDR3 spans 15 residues. The germline V gene encodes CDR1 SGHAT and CDR2 FQNNGV. The J segment lost 6 bases and the V segment lost 4 bases, leaving 5 bases of the junction unmatched. The CDR3 sequence is CASSSGQGANSPLHF. The CDR3 nucleotides are TGTGCCAGCAGCTCTGGACAGGGCGCTAATTCACCCCTCCACTTT.